This passage covers 17 T cell receptor beta chains from one sample sequenced in a study of control samples from healthy donors and cancer patients. The assay was immunoSEQ multiplex PCR, and TCRdb's table has in-frame clones only and misses some. The data show about 150,000 clones, around 90% seen once. The sequenced material came from blood. These receptors originate from a man younger than 35 in good health.

This rearrangement joins TRBV25-1 to TRBJ1-1; 8 bases fit TRBD1. There are 17 residues in the CDR3. CDR1 and CDR2 (germline): MGHDK, SYGVNS. J lost 4 bases, V lost 7 bases, and 17 bases had no gene match. The CDR3 region has the DNA TGTGCCAGCACCCGCTTCTCCGACAGGGGTAAAGGCACTGAAGCTTTCTTT. Residues: CASTRFSDRGKGTEAFF.

CDR3 amino acids: CASRRQGGAGELFF. The CDR3 DNA follows: TGTGCCAGCAGGCGACAGGGGGGAGCCGGGGAGCTGTTTTTT. The chain joins TRBV6-5 to TRBJ2-2; 9 nucleotides align to TRBD1. The CDR3 sequence is 14 residues long. The ends lost 6 bases at V and 6 bases at J; junction bases unmatched: 5. Germline loops: CDR1 MNHEY, CDR2 SVGAGI.

The chain links TRBV4-2 to TRBJ2-3, with 16 bases matching TRBD2. The CDR3 runs to 19 residues. The ends lost 0 bases at V and 4 bases at J; junction bases unmatched: 7. The germline CDR1 and CDR2 sequences are LGHNA and YNFKEQ. This CDR3 reads CASSQEGTSGGARSDTQYF. CDR3 sequence (DNA): TGTGCCAGCAGCCAAGAGGGGACTAGCGGGGGGGCCAGGTCAGATACGCAGTATTTT.

The J gene is TRBJ2-7, the V gene TRBV28; D unresolved. Trimming shortened V by 8 bases and J by 3 bases, and 14 bases separated the two germline ends. Germline V lookup: CDR1 MDHEN, CDR2 SYDVKM. The CDR3 loop spans 13 amino acids. This chain's CDR3 is CASSYPPNYEQYF. CDR3 DNA: TGTGCCAGCTCCTATCCCCCTAACTACGAGCAGTACTTC.

The rearrangement uses TRBV5-1 and TRBJ2-7; no clear D gene. CDR3 length equals 13 residues. CDR1 is SGHRS, CDR2 YFSETQ, per germline. The V end lost 2 bases, the J end lost 4 bases, and 10 bases lay between the germline ends. The CDR3 DNA sequence: TGCGCCAGCAGCTTAGACTCCTTTTACGAGCAGTACTTC. It specifies CASSLDSFYEQYF.

This clone was observed once. The rearrangement joins TRBV11-2 to TRBJ1-2; possible D gene TRBD1, 5 bases. The CDR3 has 13 residues. Per the germline V gene, CDR1 is SGHAT and CDR2 is FQNNGV. The ends were cut back, 4 bases at V and 4 bases at J, with 10 bases in the middle. The CDR3 reads CASSSGGFYGYTF. As DNA, the CDR3 is TGTGCCAGCAGCTCTGGGGGGTTCTATGGCTACACCTTC.

On this clone: Distinct nucleotide sequences in the sample also encode this CDR3. This rearrangement joins TRBV3-1 (or the pseudogene TRBV3-2) to TRBJ2-3, with TRBD2 matching 9 bases. The CDR3 covers 16 residues. Germline V gives CDR1 LGHDT, CDR2 YNNKEL (reference sequence). V shed 4 bases, J shed 0 bases, and the junction held 5 bases outside the gene matches. The CDR3 is CASSLPTSGSTDTQYF. As DNA, the CDR3 is TGTGCCAGCAGCCTCCCGACTAGCGGTAGCACAGATACGCAGTATTTT.

J is TRBJ1-6 and V is TRBV4-1; the match to TRBD1 covers 7 bases. The CDR3 contains 17 residues. Germline V gives CDR1 MGHRA, CDR2 YSYEKL. V dropped 1 base and J dropped 7; count of bases not matched to a gene: 10. The CDR3 protein is CASSQAAPRGLNSPLHF. Written as DNA, the CDR3 is TGCGCCAGCAGCCAAGCGGCCCCAAGGGGGCTAAATTCACCCCTCCACTTT.

The J gene is TRBJ2-1, the V gene TRBV6-5; D is uncertain. V was shortened by 0 bases and J by 2 bases, with 5 bases between the two germline ends. From germline, CDR1 is MNHEY and CDR2 SVGAGI. There are 14 residues in the CDR3. CDR3 nucleotide sequence: TGTGCCAGCAGTTACTCTCTAGCCTACAATGAGCAGTTCTTC. Translation gives CASSYSLAYNEQFF.

This chain connects TRBV6-1 to TRBJ2-4; D unclear. Germline V gives CDR1 MNHNS, CDR2 SASEGT. V gave up 2 bases and J gave up 7 bases, with 21 bases separating them. The CDR3 is 17 residues long. CDR3 bases: TGTGCCAGCAGTGAAACAGTTCTTTCGGCTTCATGGAACATTCAGTACTTC. It is translated as CASSETVLSASWNIQYF.

This clone was detected ten times or more. The chain uses TRBV18 and TRBJ1-4, with D perhaps matching TRBD1 (6 bases). The germline V and J ends were trimmed by 8 bases and 0 bases, with 7 bases remaining between them. Germline V CDR1 and CDR2: KGHSH, LQKENI. The CDR3 is 13 residues long. CDR3 DNA: TGTGCCAGCAGACAGGCAACTAATGAAAAACTGTTTTTT. It translates to CASRQATNEKLFF.

The gene calls are TRBV6-5 and TRBJ1-1, with D perhaps matching TRBD1 (5 bases). Trimming pared 7 bases from V and 0 bases from J, leaving 9 bases between. CDR1 is MNHEY, CDR2 SVGAGI, per germline. The CDR3 is made up of 13 amino acids. The CDR3 coding sequence is TGTGCCAGCATGGAGGGGATGAACACTGAAGCTTTCTTT. Protein product: CASMEGMNTEAFF.

The chain links TRBV3-1 (or the pseudogene TRBV3-2) to TRBJ2-5, with 11 bases that match TRBD1. This CDR3 has 18 residues. With V trimmed by 1 base and J by 2 bases, 9 bases remained unmatched. CDR1 LGHDT and CDR2 YNNKEL come from the germline V gene (reference sequence). CDR3 amino acids: CASSQALLDRGQQETQYF. CDR3 bases: TGTGCCAGCAGCCAAGCCCTATTGGACAGGGGGCAGCAAGAGACCCAGTACTTC.

The chain has TRBV5-1 and TRBJ1-2; D gene unclear. Germline CDR1 is SGHRS and CDR2 is YFSETQ. This CDR3 is built from 15 residues. Trimming removed 3 bases at V and 2 bases at J, with 14 bases between. CDR3 in amino acids: CASSSALRANYGYTF. The CDR3 nucleotides read TGCGCCAGCAGCTCGGCCCTACGGGCCAACTATGGCTACACCTTC.

This clone has only a few counts. In DNA, the CDR3 is TGTGCCAGCAGCCACGGACAGGGGATGCCCCAGCATTTT. Protein: CASSHGQGMPQHF. This chain connects TRBV14 to TRBJ1-5, with 9 bases that match TRBD1. CDR1 is SGHDN, CDR2 FVKESK, per germline. Trimming took 3 bases from V and 9 from J; bases not matched to a gene: 3. The CDR3 covers 13 residues. The full variable domain, completed using reference TRBV14 and TRBJ1-5, is EAGVTQFPSHSVIEKGQTVTLRCDPISGHDNLYWYRRVMGKEIKFLLHFVKESKQDESGMPNNRFLAERTGGTYSTLKVQPAELEDSGVYFCASSHGQGMPQHFGDGTRLSIL.

The chain combines TRBV9 with TRBJ2-3; TRBD2 aligns across 8 bases. Germline V CDR1 and CDR2: SGDLS, YYNGEE. This CDR3 is built from 15 residues. Unmatched junction bases numbered 5, after V lost 3 bases and J lost 2 bases. CDR3 sequence reads: CASSAGLADTDTQYF. Here the CDR3 DNA reads TGTGCCAGCAGCGCCGGACTAGCAGACACAGATACGCAGTATTTT.

The rearrangement uses TRBV4-1 and TRBJ1-4, with TRBD1 matching over 7 bases. CDR3 length equals 15 residues. Losses at the gene ends were 2 bases for V and 4 bases for J; bases not matched to a gene: 4. Germline lookup yields CDR1 MGHRA and CDR2 YSYEKL. The CDR3 spells CASSQQQGLNEKLFF. The CDR3 DNA is TGCGCCAGCAGCCAACAACAGGGGCTTAATGAAAAACTGTTTTTT.